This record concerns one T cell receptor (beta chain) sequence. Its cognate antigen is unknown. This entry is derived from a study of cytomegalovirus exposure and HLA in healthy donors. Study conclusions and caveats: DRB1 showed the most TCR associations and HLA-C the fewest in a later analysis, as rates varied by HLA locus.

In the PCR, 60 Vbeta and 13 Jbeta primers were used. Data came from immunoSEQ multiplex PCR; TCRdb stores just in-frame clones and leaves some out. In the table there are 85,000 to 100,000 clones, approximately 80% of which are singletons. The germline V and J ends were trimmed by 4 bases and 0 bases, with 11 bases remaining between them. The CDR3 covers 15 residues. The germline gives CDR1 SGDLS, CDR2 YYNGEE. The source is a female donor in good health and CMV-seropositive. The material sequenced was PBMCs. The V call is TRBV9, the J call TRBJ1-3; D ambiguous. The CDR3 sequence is CASSLVGSSGNTIYF. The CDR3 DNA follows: TGTGCCAGCAGCCTGGTGGGGAGCTCTGGAAACACCATATATTTT. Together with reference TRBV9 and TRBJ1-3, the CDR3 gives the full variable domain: DSGVTQTPKHLITATGQRVTLRCSPRSGDLSVYWYQQSLDQGLQFLIQYYNGEERAKGNILERFSAQQFPDLHSELNLSSLELGDSALYFCASSLVGSSGNTIYFGEGSWLTVV.